A selection of T cell receptor beta chains follows, all from one sample in a study of CD8+ T cells in alopecia areata. Produced via immunoSEQ multiplex PCR; TCRdb's table is partial and in-frame only. This sample has about 120,000 clones, with more than 40% found just once. Sequenced material: CD8+ T cells sorted from blood, taken at week 0. The receptors stem from a human donor with alopecia areata. CDR3s include the opening cysteine and the closing phenylalanine or tryptophan. A D gene is named only where the DNA matches it firmly. Size values are once, few and many counts, or a class for expanded clones, and some rows have none.

j_call | v_call | clone_size | d_call | cdr3_aa | cdr3_nt
TRBJ2-5 | TRBV13 | NA | NA | CASSAGQQETQYF | TGTGCCAGCAGCGCCGGACAGCAAGAGACCCAGTACTTC
TRBJ1-1 | TRBV9 | few | NA | CASSVAGTENTEAFF | TGTGCCAGCAGCGTAGCAGGCACGGAGAACACTGAAGCTTTCTTT
TRBJ1-1 | TRBV2 | NA | NA | CASWEFEAFF | TGTGCCAGCTGGGAGTTTGAAGCTTTCTTT
TRBJ2-7 | TRBV9 | NA | NA | CASSVGLVYEQYF | TGTGCCAGCAGCGTAGGGCTAGTCTACGAGCAGTACTTC
TRBJ2-2 | TRBV29-1 | NA | NA | CSAASGELFF | TGCAGCGCAGCATCCGGGGAGCTGTTTTTT
TRBJ2-5 | TRBV4-1 | NA | TRBD2 | CASSGRTSGSGETQYF | TGCGCCAGCAGCGGACGGACTAGCGGGAGTGGGGAGACCCAGTACTTC
TRBJ2-5 | TRBV4-2 | NA | NA | CASSLLRDSQETQYF | TGTGCCAGCAGCCTCCTCCGGGACTCCCAAGAGACCCAGTACTTC
TRBJ2-5 | TRBV6-5 | NA | TRBD2 | CASSYTSGGGETQYF | TGTGCCAGCAGTTACACGAGCGGGGGGGGTGAGACCCAGTACTTC
TRBJ1-1 | TRBV27 | NA | NA | CASSLYGGEAFF | TGTGCCAGCAGTTTATATGGGGGTGAAGCTTTCTTT
TRBJ2-1 | TRBV4-2 | NA | NA | CASSQDSGTLNEQFF | TGTGCCAGCAGCCAAGATAGTGGGACCCTTAATGAGCAGTTCTTC
TRBJ2-1 | TRBV15 | NA | NA | CATSGWTDEQFF | TGTGCCACCAGCGGTTGGACCGATGAGCAGTTCTTC
TRBJ1-2 | TRBV7-9 | once | TRBD1 | CASSPNQGESYGYTF | TGTGCCAGCAGCCCCAACCAGGGGGAGTCCTATGGCTACACCTTC
TRBJ2-2 | TRBV10-2 | NA | NA | CASSEIKLTGELFF | TGCGCCAGCAGTGAGATTAAGTTAACCGGGGAGCTGTTTTTT
TRBJ1-5 | TRBV19 | few | NA | CASSGASNQPQHF | TGTGCCAGTAGTGGAGCGAGCAATCAGCCCCAGCATTTT